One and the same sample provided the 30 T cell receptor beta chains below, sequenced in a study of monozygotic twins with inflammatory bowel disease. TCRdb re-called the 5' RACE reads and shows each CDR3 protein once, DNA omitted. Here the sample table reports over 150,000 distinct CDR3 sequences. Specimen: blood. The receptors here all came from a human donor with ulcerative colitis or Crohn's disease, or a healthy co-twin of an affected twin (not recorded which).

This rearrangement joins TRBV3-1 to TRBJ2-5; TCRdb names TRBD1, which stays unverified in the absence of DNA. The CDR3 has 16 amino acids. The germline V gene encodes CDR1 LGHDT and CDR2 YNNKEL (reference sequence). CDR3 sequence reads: CASSQVTGTPQETQYF.

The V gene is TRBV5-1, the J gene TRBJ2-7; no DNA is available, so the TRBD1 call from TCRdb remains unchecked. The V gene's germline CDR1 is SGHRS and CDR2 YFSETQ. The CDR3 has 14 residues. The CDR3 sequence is CASSLATRGYEQYF.

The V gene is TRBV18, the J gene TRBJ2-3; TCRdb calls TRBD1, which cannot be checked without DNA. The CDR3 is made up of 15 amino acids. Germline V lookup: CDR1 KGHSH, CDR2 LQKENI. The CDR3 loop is CASSPPSGGGDTQYF.

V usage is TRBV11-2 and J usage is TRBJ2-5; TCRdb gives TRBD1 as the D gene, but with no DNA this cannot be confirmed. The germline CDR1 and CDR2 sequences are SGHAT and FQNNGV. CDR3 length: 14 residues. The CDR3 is CASSMPGEGETQYF.

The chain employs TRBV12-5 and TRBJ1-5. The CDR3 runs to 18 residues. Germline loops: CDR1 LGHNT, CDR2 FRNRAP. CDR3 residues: CASGLVNTLRQTNQPQHF. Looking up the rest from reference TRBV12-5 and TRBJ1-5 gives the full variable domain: DARVTQTPRHKVTEMGQEVTMRCQPILGHNTVFWYRQTMMQGLELLAYFRNRAPLDDSGMPKDRFSAEMPDATLATLKIQPSEPRDSAVYFCASGLVNTLRQTNQPQHFGDGTRLSIL.

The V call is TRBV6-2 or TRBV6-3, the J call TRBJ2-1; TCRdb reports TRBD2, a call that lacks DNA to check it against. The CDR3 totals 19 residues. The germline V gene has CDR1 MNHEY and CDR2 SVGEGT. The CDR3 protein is CASSQALSGIGQAYNEQFF.

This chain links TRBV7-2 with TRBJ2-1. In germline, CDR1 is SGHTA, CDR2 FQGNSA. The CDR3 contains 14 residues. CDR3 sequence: CASSLVPSYNEQFF.

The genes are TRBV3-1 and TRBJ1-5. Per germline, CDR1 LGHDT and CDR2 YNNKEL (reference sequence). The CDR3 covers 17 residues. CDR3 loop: CASSQDRDGLPNQPQHF.

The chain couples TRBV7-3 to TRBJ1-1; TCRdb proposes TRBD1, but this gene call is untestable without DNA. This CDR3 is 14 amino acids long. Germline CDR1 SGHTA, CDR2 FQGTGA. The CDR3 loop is CASSTTGVNTEAFF. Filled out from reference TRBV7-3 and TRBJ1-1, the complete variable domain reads GAGVSQTPSNKVTEKGKYVELRCDPISGHTALYWYRQSLGQGPEFLIYFQGTGAADDSGLPNDRFFAVRPEGSVSTLKIQRTERGDSAVYLCASSTTGVNTEAFFGQGTRLTVV.

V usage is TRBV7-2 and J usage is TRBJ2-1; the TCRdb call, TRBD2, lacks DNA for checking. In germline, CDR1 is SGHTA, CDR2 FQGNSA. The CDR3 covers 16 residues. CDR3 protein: CASSLVASVTLNEQFF.

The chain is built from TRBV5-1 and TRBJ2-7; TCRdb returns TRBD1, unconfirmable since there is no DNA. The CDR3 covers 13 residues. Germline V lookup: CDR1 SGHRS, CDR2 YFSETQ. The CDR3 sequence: CASTPQGDHEQYF.

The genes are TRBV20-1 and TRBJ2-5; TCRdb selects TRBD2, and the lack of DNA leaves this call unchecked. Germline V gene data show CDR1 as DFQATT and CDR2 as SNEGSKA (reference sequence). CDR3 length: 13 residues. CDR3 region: CSAKKRLQETQYF.

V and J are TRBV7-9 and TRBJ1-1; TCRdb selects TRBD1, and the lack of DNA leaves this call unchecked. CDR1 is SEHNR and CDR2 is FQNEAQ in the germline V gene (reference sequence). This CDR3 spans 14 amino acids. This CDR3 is CASSDHNRDTEAFF.

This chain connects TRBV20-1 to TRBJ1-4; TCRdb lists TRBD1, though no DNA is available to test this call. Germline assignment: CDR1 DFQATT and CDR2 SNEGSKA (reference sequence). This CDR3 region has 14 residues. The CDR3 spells CSAGKTVSHEKLFF.

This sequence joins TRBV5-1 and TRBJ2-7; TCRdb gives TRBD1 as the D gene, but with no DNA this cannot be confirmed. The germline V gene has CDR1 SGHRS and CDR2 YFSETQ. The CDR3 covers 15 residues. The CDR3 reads CASSLEGREWEEQYF.

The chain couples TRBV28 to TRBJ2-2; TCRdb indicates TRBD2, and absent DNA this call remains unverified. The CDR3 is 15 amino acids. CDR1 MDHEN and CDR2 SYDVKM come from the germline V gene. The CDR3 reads CASLTGGENTGELFF.

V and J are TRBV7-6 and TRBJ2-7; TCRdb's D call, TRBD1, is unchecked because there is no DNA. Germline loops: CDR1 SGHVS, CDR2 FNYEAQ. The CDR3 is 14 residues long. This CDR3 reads CASSFGASSYEQYF.

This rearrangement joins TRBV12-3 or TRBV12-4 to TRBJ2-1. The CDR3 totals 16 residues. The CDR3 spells CASNLLGRSINNEQFF.

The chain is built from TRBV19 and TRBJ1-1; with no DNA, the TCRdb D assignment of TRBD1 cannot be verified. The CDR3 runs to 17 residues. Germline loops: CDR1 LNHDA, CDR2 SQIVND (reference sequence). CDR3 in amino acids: CASSPSFRGRGRTEAFF. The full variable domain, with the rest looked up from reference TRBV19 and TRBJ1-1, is DGGITQSPKYLFRKEGQNVTLSCEQNLNHDAMYWYRQDPGQGLRLIYYSQIVNDFQKGDIAEGYSVSREKKESFPLTVTSAQKNPTAFYLCASSPSFRGRGRTEAFFGQGTRLTVV.

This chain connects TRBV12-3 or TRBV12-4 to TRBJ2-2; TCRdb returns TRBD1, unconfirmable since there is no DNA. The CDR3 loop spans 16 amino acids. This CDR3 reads CASRQLGTGDLGELFF.

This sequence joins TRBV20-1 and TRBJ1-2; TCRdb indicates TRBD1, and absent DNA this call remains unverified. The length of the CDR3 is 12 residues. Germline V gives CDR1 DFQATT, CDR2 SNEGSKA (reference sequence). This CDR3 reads CSARTGYYGYTF.

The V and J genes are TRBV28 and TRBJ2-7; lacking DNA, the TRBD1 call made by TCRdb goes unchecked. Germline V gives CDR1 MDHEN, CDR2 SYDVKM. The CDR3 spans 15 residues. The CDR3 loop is CASSSFNGKGYEQYF. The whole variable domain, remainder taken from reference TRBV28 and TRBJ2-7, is DVKVTQSSRYLVKRTGEKVFLECVQDMDHENMFWYRQDPGLGLRLIYFSYDVKMKEKGDIPEGYSVSREKKERFSLILESASTNQTSMYLCASSSFNGKGYEQYFGPGTRLTVT.

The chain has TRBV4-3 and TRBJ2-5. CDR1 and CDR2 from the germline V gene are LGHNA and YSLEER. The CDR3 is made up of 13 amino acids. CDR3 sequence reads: CASSQGDGETQYF.

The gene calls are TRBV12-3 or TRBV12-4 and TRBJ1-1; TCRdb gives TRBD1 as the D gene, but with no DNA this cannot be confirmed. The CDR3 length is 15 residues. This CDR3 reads CASSGTGGENTEAFF.

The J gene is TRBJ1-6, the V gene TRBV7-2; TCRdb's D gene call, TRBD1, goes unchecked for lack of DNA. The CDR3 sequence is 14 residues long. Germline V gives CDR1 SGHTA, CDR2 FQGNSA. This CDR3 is CASSGQGNNSPLHF.

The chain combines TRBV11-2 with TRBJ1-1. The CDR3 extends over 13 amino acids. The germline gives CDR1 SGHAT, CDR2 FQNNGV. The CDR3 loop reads CASRSTRGTEAFF.

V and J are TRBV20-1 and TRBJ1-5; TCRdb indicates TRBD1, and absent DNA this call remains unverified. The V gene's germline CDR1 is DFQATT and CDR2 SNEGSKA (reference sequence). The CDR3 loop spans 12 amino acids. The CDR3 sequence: CSARGGDQPQHF.

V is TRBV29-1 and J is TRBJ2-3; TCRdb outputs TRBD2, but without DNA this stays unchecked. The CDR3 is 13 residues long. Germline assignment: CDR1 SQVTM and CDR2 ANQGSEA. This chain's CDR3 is CSVREDLTDTQYF.

CDR3 amino acids: CASSLMGEGAETQYF. V and J are TRBV13 and TRBJ2-5; TCRdb gives TRBD2 as the D gene, but with no DNA this cannot be confirmed. The CDR3 consists of 15 residues. Per germline, CDR1 PRHDT and CDR2 FYEKMQ (reference sequence). Together with reference TRBV13 and TRBJ2-5, the CDR3 gives the full variable domain: AAGVIQSPRHLIKEKRETATLKCYPIPRHDTVYWYQQGPGQDPQFLISFYEKMQSDKGSIPDRFSAQQFSDYHSELNMSSLELGDSALYFCASSLMGEGAETQYFGPGTRLLVL.

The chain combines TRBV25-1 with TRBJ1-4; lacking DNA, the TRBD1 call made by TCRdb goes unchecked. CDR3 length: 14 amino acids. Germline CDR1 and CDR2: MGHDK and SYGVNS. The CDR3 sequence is CASSDRTGIEKLFF.